The clone carrying this TCR beta chain occurred many times. Its antigen is not known. Using unique molecular identifiers, the investigators prepared the TCRbeta library. MiXCR, applied by TCRdb to the PCR reads, yields one record per CDR3 protein. Here the sample spans about 150,000 distinct CDR3 sequences, roughly 11% being singletons. The data belong to a study of T-cell reconstitution after alpha-beta-depleted transplantation in children. General study points: After transplant, at about two months, alpha-beta T cells were reportedly derived from several hundred expanded graft clones.

The V end was cut by 1 base, the J end by 10 bases, with 19 bases between. This CDR3 has 15 residues. In germline, CDR1 is DFQATT, CDR2 SNEGSKA (reference sequence). The sequence derives from a boy aged 2 to 10 with acute myeloid leukemia, due to receive a stem cell transplant. The rearrangement links TRBV20-1 to TRBJ1-4; D is undetermined. The material sequenced was PBMCs, taken before TCRalphabeta/CD19-depleted stem cell transplant. The CDR3 sequence is CSARGPAGIPGKLFF. CDR3 DNA sequence: TGCAGTGCTAGAGGCCCAGCGGGTATCCCGGGAAAACTGTTTTTT.